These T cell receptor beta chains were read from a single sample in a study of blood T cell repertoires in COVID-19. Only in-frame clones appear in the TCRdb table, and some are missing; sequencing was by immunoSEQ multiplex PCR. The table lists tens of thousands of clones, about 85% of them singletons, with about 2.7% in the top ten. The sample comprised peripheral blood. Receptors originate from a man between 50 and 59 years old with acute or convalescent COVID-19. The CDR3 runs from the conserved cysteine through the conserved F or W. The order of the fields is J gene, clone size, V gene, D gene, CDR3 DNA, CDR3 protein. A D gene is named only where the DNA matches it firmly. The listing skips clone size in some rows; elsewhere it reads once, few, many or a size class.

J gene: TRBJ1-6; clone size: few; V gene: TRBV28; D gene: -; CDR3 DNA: TGTGCCAGCAGTTGGGGAGAAGACAATTCACCCCTCCACTTT; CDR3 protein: CASSWGEDNSPLHF
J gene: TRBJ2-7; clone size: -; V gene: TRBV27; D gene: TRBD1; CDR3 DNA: TGTGCCAGCAGTTTACATCAGGGGGCGTTAGAGCAGTACTTC; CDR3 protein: CASSLHQGALEQYF
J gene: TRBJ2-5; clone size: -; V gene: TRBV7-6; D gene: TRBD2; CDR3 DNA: TGTGCCAGCAGCTCCGGACAGGGCTCAACTAGCGGGAGGGCCGGGGAGACCCAGTACTTC; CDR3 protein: CASSSGQGSTSGRAGETQYF
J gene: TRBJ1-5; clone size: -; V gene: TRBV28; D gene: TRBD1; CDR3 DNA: TGTGCCACTGCGACAGGGGGCGGGGATCAGCCCCAGCATTTT; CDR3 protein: CATATGGGDQPQHF
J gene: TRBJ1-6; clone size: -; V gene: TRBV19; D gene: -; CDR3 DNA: TGTGCCAGTAGTATGAGGGGGTTTAATTCACCCCTCCACTTT; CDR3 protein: CASSMRGFNSPLHF
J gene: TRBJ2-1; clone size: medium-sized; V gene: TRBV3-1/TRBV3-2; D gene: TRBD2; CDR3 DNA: TGTGCCAGCAGCCCCAGACTAGCCGAACCGTTCAATGAGCAGTTCTTC; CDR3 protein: CASSPRLAEPFNEQFF
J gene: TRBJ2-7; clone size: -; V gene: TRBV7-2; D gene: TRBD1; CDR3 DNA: TGTGCCAGCAGCTATTCCGGGACAGGGCCCTACGAGCAGTACTTC; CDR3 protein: CASSYSGTGPYEQYF
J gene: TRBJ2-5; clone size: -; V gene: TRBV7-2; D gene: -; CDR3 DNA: TGTGCCAGCAGCTTACATCGGGTCCAAGAGACCCAGTACTTC; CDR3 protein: CASSLHRVQETQYF
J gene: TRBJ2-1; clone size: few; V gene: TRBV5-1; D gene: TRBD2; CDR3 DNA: TGCGCCAGCAGCTTGGCGACTAGCGGGAGCGGGAATGAGCAGTTCTTC; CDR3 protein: CASSLATSGSGNEQFF
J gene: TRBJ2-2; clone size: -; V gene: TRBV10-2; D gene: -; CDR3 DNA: TGCGCCACCTGGGACACCAACACCGGGGAGCTGTTTTTT; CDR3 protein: CATWDTNTGELFF
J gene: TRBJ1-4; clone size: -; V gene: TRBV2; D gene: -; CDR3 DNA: TGTGCCAGCACTAGGGACACCACAACTAATGAAAAACTGTTTTTT; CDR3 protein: CASTRDTTTNEKLFF
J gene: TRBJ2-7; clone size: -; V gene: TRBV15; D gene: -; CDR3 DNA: TGTGCCACCAGCATGCCAGGGATTCTGGTTGAGCAGTACTTC; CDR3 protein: CATSMPGILVEQYF
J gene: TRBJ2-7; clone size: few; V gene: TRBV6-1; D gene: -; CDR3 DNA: TGTGCCAGCAGAGAAGGCCCCATGGGACAATACGAGCAGTACTTC; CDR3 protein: CASREGPMGQYEQYF